These 30 T cell receptor beta chains came from one sample sequenced in a study of cytomegalovirus exposure and HLA in healthy donors. The PCR was carried out with 60 Vbeta primers and 13 Jbeta primers. Assay used: immunoSEQ multiplex PCR; TCRdb lists only in-frame clones, some missing. The sample yields 150,000 to 200,000 clones, of which the top ten take up around 1.2%. Sequences were obtained from PBMCs. The receptor source for this set is a woman aged 55-69 years in good health and CMV-seronegative.

V and J are TRBV7-6 and TRBJ2-5; D perhaps matches TRBD2 (5 bases). V lost 5 bases and J 2 bases, leaving 24 bases between the germline ends. Germline assignment: CDR1 SGHVS and CDR2 FNYEAQ. This CDR3 has 18 residues. The CDR3 DNA follows: TGTGCCAGCAGCATCAGAGAGAGTAGACCATGGGAGCAAGAGACCCAGTACTTC. This codes for CASSIRESRPWEQETQYF.

The chain couples TRBV7-2 to TRBJ1-1, with D possibly TRBD1 on 6 matching bases. The V and J ends lost 5 bases and 7 bases respectively, with 14 bases between them. The CDR3 length is 13 residues. The germline gives CDR1 SGHTA, CDR2 FQGNSA. Here the CDR3 DNA reads TGTGCCAGCAGCGGCCGACAGGTGGGTGAAGCTTTCTTT. As protein: CASSGRQVGEAFF.

The chain couples TRBV5-6 to TRBJ2-3, with TRBD2 matching over 11 bases. CDR3 size: 16 residues. CDR1 is SGHDT, CDR2 YYEEEE, per germline. J lost 4 bases, V lost 1 base, and 5 bases had no gene match. The CDR3 DNA reads as TGTGCCAGCAGCTTGCGACTAGCGGGATGGGCAGATACGCAGTATTTT. Translated, it gives CASSLRLAGWADTQYF.

The rearrangement joins TRBV14 to TRBJ2-5, with 12 bases fitting TRBD2. The closer fit of TRBJ2-7 to the DNA end suggests the J call may be wrong. Germline V CDR1 and CDR2: SGHDN, FVKESK. The CDR3 is 22 residues long. CDR3 sequence reads: CASSQDGVRGTSGPLSSYEQYF. The CDR3 nucleotides read TGTGCCAGCAGCCAAGATGGGGTTCGGGGGACTAGCGGGCCGTTGAGCTCCTACGAGCAGTACTTC.

Here the CDR3 DNA reads TGTGCCAGCAGCATAGACGGGGACATCGGGGAGCTGTTTTTT. It translates to CASSIDGDIGELFF. The J gene is TRBJ2-2, the V gene TRBV9; D is possibly TRBD1 (6 bases). Germline V gene lookup returns CDR1 SGDLS and CDR2 YYNGEE. The V end was cut by 4 bases, the J end by 7 bases, with 14 bases between. The CDR3 sequence is 14 residues long.

The chain joins TRBV7-2 to TRBJ1-2; perhaps TRBD1 as D (6 bases). The ends were cut back, 5 bases at V and 8 bases at J, with 15 bases in the middle. Germline CDR1 is SGHTA and CDR2 is FQGNSA. The CDR3 has 13 residues. The CDR3 protein is CASSMGQVNGYTF. CDR3 DNA: TGTGCCAGCAGCATGGGACAAGTTAACGGCTACACCTTC.

The chain combines TRBV7-9 with TRBJ2-5; D may be TRBD1 (6 bases). The CDR3 length is 13 residues. CDR1 is SEHNR, CDR2 FQNEAQ, per germline (reference sequence). The V gene lost 7 bases and the J gene lost 3 bases, with 12 bases spanning the gap. As DNA, the CDR3 is TGTGCCAGCAATCGGGCAGGGGAAGAGACCCAGTACTTC. Protein sequence: CASNRAGEETQYF.

The rearrangement links TRBV5-5 to TRBJ2-3; 9 bases match TRBD2. The CDR3 length is 15 residues. Germline CDR1 reads SGHKS; CDR2 reads YYEKEE (reference sequence). J gave up 2 bases and V 0 bases, and 1 base lay outside the gene matches. CDR3 residues: CASSLVAGVTDTQYF. CDR3 coding DNA: TGTGCCAGCAGCTTGGTAGCGGGGGTCACAGATACGCAGTATTTT. Variable domain in full (rest from reference TRBV5-5 and TRBJ2-3): DAGVTQSPTHLIKTRGQQVTLRCSPISGHKSVSWYQQVLGQGPQFIFQYYEKEERGRGNFPDRFSARQFPNYSSELNVNALLLGDSALYLCASSLVAGVTDTQYFGPGTRLTVL.

The chain is built from TRBV27 and TRBJ2-7, with TRBD1 identical over 7 bases. CDR1 and CDR2 (germline): MNHEY, SMNVEV (reference sequence). The V segment lost 6 bases and the J segment 2 bases; nucleotides outside the gene matches: 7. The CDR3 is made up of 14 amino acids. CDR3 sequence (DNA): TGTGCCAGCAGGACCTGGGACAGCCCCTACGAGCAGTACTTC. Its translation: CASRTWDSPYEQYF.

The chain joins TRBV5-1 to TRBJ2-7; D may be TRBD2 (7 bases). Trimming removed 4 bases from V and 0 bases from J, with 14 bases in between. The CDR3 contains 15 residues. Germline CDR1 reads SGHRS; CDR2 reads YFSETQ. The CDR3 bases are TGCGCCAGCAGCGGGAGGGGGGGTTACTCCTACGAGCAGTACTTC. Translated: CASSGRGGYSYEQYF. Full variable domain (rest looked up from reference TRBV5-1 and TRBJ2-7): KAGVTQTPRYLIKTRGQQVTLSCSPISGHRSVSWYQQTPGQGLQFLFEYFSETQRNKGNFPGRFSGRQFSNSRSEMNVSTLELGDSALYLCASSGRGGYSYEQYFGPGTRLTVT.

V and J are TRBV6-1 and TRBJ2-1; 7 bases are a match to TRBD2. The CDR3 runs to 15 residues. Germline V gene sequence: CDR1 MNHNS, CDR2 SASEGT. Losses at the gene ends were 7 bases for V and 8 bases for J; bases not matched to a gene: 14. The CDR3 bases are TGTGCCAGCACTCCCATCGGGAGGCTAGGCGATGAGCAGTTCTTC. Translating gives CASTPIGRLGDEQFF.

CDR3 sequence: CASSQGQGRAPLHF. The DNA for the CDR3 is TGCGCCAGCAGCCAAGGCCAGGGTAGGGCACCCCTCCACTTT. The chain couples TRBV4-3 to TRBJ1-6; maybe TRBD1 (5 bases). Germline CDR1 LGHNA, CDR2 YSLEER. The CDR3 runs 14 residues. Trimming shortened V by 1 base and J by 11 bases, and 12 bases separated the two germline ends.

The rearrangement links TRBV4-1 to TRBJ2-5; 9 bases align to TRBD1. The V gene end was trimmed by 1 base and the J gene end by 12 bases; junction bases not matched to a gene: 6. The CDR3 length is 13 residues. Germline CDR1 MGHRA, CDR2 YSYEKL. CDR3 sequence reads: CASSQGEGDREYF. The CDR3 DNA sequence: TGCGCCAGCAGCCAAGGGGAAGGGGACAGGGAGTACTTC.

As to this clone: One junction end does not reproduce the germline sequence, and a read error may be involved. V gene TRBV5-1 combines with J gene TRBJ2-7, with unresolved D. The CDR3 has 13 residues. Germline V lookup: CDR1 SGHRS, CDR2 YFSETQ. Written as DNA, the CDR3 is TGCCCCAGCAGCCCCCCAGACTCCTACGAGCAGTACTTC. Its translation is CPSSPPDSYEQYF.

This chain connects TRBV21-1 to TRBJ1-2. TRBV21-1 is labeled a pseudogene. CDR3 length: 11 amino acids. The DNA for the CDR3 is TGTGCCAGCAGCCCACCCGGGACTGGCACCTTC. Translated, it gives CASSPPGTGTF.

The chain links TRBV18 to TRBJ1-1, with 9 bases fitting TRBD1. The CDR3 has 20 amino acids. The germline V gene has CDR1 KGHSH and CDR2 LQKENI. The V segment lost 3 bases and the J segment 5 bases; nucleotides outside the gene matches: 22. This CDR3 is CASSPFEGQGVGVPLTEAFF. The CDR3 nucleotides are TGTGCCAGCTCACCCTTCGAGGGACAGGGAGTAGGGGTCCCCCTGACTGAAGCTTTCTTT.

This chain joins TRBV9 and TRBJ1-3; no firm D call. CDR3 size: 17 residues. The V end was cut by 3 bases, the J end by 0 bases, with 16 bases between. CDR1 is SGDLS, CDR2 YYNGEE, per germline. As DNA, the CDR3 is TGTGCCAGCAGCGCAACGGGGTTAACTTTCTCTGGAAACACCATATATTTT. This translates into CASSATGLTFSGNTIYF. Supplemented by reference TRBV9 and TRBJ1-3, the full variable domain reads DSGVTQTPKHLITATGQRVTLRCSPRSGDLSVYWYQQSLDQGLQFLIQYYNGEERAKGNILERFSAQQFPDLHSELNLSSLELGDSALYFCASSATGLTFSGNTIYFGEGSWLTVV.

The V and J genes are TRBV5-1 and TRBJ2-5; TRBD2 aligns across 7 bases. The germline CDR1 and CDR2 sequences are SGHRS and YFSETQ. The CDR3 is made up of 15 amino acids. J gave up 5 bases and V 0 bases, and 7 bases lay outside the gene matches. The CDR3 DNA sequence: TGCGCCAGCAGCTTGGAGGGAGCGGGAAGTGAGACCCAGTACTTC. As protein: CASSLEGAGSETQYF.

The gene calls are TRBV19 and TRBJ1-5, with TRBD1 identical over 7 bases. V was pared by 6 bases and J by 2 bases, with 7 bases of the junction left unmatched. Germline CDR1 and CDR2: LNHDA and SQIVND (reference sequence). This CDR3 region has 15 residues. Written as DNA, the CDR3 is TGTGCCAGTAGCGACAGGACAGGTGGCAATCAGCCCCAGCATTTT. This translates into CASSDRTGGNQPQHF.

The chain couples TRBV27 to TRBJ2-1; possibly TRBD1 for D (5 bases). V was shortened by 5 bases and J by 2 bases, with 7 bases between the two germline ends. CDR1 MNHEY and CDR2 SMNVEV come from the germline V gene (reference sequence). The CDR3 length is 13 residues. DNA for the CDR3: TGTGCCAGCAGTGGGGCCCCCTACAATGAGCAGTTCTTC. Encoded protein: CASSGAPYNEQFF.

The V call is TRBV7-3, the J call TRBJ2-7; D may be TRBD1 (6 bases). The CDR3 extends over 14 amino acids. The V gene lost 5 bases and the J gene lost 3 bases, with 14 bases spanning the gap. Germline V lookup: CDR1 SGHTA, CDR2 FQGTGA. Written as DNA, the CDR3 is TGTGCCAGCAGCCACGGGCAGGGGCACTACGAGCAGTACTTC. Translated: CASSHGQGHYEQYF.

The chain links TRBV10-3 to TRBJ2-7, with D unresolved. Germline CDR1 and CDR2: ENHRY and SYGVKD. V lost 5 bases, J lost 0 bases, and 5 bases lay in between. The CDR3 loop spans 12 amino acids. CDR3 nucleotide sequence: TGTGCCATCAGTCAGGCCTCCTACGAGCAGTACTTC. Translated: CAISQASYEQYF.

This chain connects TRBV29-1 to TRBJ1-1; tentatively, D is TRBD1 (5 bases). The CDR3 loop spans 13 amino acids. Germline lookup yields CDR1 SQVTM and CDR2 ANQGSEA. V was shortened by 3 bases and J by 4 bases, with 12 bases between the two germline ends. This chain's CDR3 is CSVDAGQGTEAFF. CDR3 nucleotide sequence: TGCAGCGTTGATGCAGGGCAAGGCACTGAAGCTTTCTTT. Variable domain in full (rest from reference TRBV29-1 and TRBJ1-1): SAVISQKPSRDICQRGTSLTIQCQVDSQVTMMFWYRQQPGQSLTLIATANQGSEATYESGFVIDKFPISRPNLTFSTLTVSNMSPEDSSIYLCSVDAGQGTEAFFGQGTRLTVV.

The V and J genes are TRBV7-9 and TRBJ1-2; possible D gene TRBD1, 6 bases. This CDR3 is built from 15 residues. V shed 1 base and J shed 0 bases, with 9 bases lying between them. CDR1 SEHNR and CDR2 FQNEAQ come from the germline V gene (reference sequence). The CDR3 loop is CASSLVGQTNYGYTF. The CDR3 coding sequence is TGTGCCAGCAGCTTAGTCGGACAGACTAACTATGGCTACACCTTC.

The gene calls are TRBV7-9 and TRBJ1-2; weak D call: TRBD1 (6 bases). CDR3 length equals 13 residues. Germline V gene sequence: CDR1 SEHNR, CDR2 FQNEAQ (reference sequence). Deletions cut 2 bases from V and 7 bases from J, with 11 bases between. The CDR3, as DNA: TGTGCCAGCAGCTTATCACGGGACACTGGCTACACCTTC. Its protein product is CASSLSRDTGYTF.

This chain connects TRBV5-1 to TRBJ1-2, with 9 nucleotides matching TRBD1. Germline V gives CDR1 SGHRS, CDR2 YFSETQ. V dropped 0 bases and J dropped 7; count of bases not matched to a gene: 7. The CDR3 runs 15 residues. Here the CDR3 reads CASSLEGQGERGYTF. CDR3 nucleotide sequence: TGCGCCAGCAGCTTGGAGGGACAGGGAGAACGTGGCTACACCTTC.

The chain carries TRBV6-4 and TRBJ1-1; D remains ambiguous. The germline V gene encodes CDR1 MRHNA and CDR2 SNTAGT. V was shortened by 4 bases and J by 0 bases, with 6 bases between the two germline ends. CDR3 length: 13 residues. CDR3 sequence: CASSVQMNTEAFF. The CDR3 region has the DNA TGTGCCAGCAGTGTTCAGATGAACACTGAAGCTTTCTTT.

The genes are TRBV5-1 and TRBJ2-3; TRBD2 aligns across 13 bases. Per the germline V gene, CDR1 is SGHRS and CDR2 is YFSETQ. Trimming removed 4 bases from V and 3 bases from J; junction bases left unmatched: 5. This CDR3 comprises 16 residues. The CDR3 DNA follows: TGCGCCAGCAGCCCTGGACTAGCGGGAGTAACAGATACGCAGTATTTT. Residues: CASSPGLAGVTDTQYF.

The CDR3 region is CASSPDSWGTEAFF. Here the CDR3 DNA reads TGTGCCAGCAGCCCGGACAGCTGGGGGACTGAAGCTTTCTTT. V is TRBV14 and J is TRBJ1-1; the D gene is possibly TRBD1 (6 bases). CDR1 is SGHDN, CDR2 FVKESK, per germline. Trimming removed 4 bases from V and 5 bases from J, with 14 bases in between. The CDR3 is 14 residues long. Full variable domain (outside the CDR3, taken from reference TRBV14 and TRBJ1-1): EAGVTQFPSHSVIEKGQTVTLRCDPISGHDNLYWYRRVMGKEIKFLLHFVKESKQDESGMPNNRFLAERTGGTYSTLKVQPAELEDSGVYFCASSPDSWGTEAFFGQGTRLTVV.

The chain couples TRBV19 to TRBJ2-4, with 10 bases identical to TRBD1. CDR3 length equals 14 residues. The V and J ends lost 7 bases and 5 bases, in that order; junction bases with no gene match: 5. Germline-derived CDR1 and CDR2 are LNHDA and SQIVND (reference sequence). The CDR3 nucleotides read TGTGCCAGTAAAGCCGGGACAGGGGAAAACATTCAGTACTTC. It yields the protein CASKAGTGENIQYF. Filled out from reference TRBV19 and TRBJ2-4, the complete variable domain reads DGGITQSPKYLFRKEGQNVTLSCEQNLNHDAMYWYRQDPGQGLRLIYYSQIVNDFQKGDIAEGYSVSREKKESFPLTVTSAQKNPTAFYLCASKAGTGENIQYFGAGTRLSVL.